This T cell receptor (beta chain) was sequenced in a study of human T cells and chemical hapten exposure. Study summary: For the roughly 24-week duration of the study, patients were given weekly doses of diphenylcyclopropenone on the scalp. A mostly female patient group had alopecia areata, totalis or universalis.

The germline V gene has CDR1 SGHRS and CDR2 YFSETQ. V was clipped by 6 bases and J by 1 base; unmatched bases: 3. The CDR3 runs to 13 residues. One entry per CDR3 protein, called by TCRdb with MiXCR from the RACE reads. The repertoire holds 210,000 or so distinct CDR3 sequences, with approximately 24% as singletons. Stated time point: patch test 3, about 24 weeks after DPC sensitization. Specified treatment: therapeutic diphenylcyclopropenone sensitization with weekly scalp DPC. Researchers sampled blood before each patch test went on. Material: whole blood, obtained in connection with sensitization to the hapten diphenylcyclopropenone (DPC). This sequence was found in a woman in her forties with alopecia areata. Some clones in this sample may be carry-over from other donors' samples. The chain carries TRBV5-1 and TRBJ2-7; 8 bases are a match to TRBD2. This CDR3 is CASTVAGSYEQYF. The CDR3 region has the DNA TGCGCCAGCACGGTAGCGGGGTCCTACGAGCAGTACTTC.